Below are 6 T cell receptor beta chains sequenced from a single sample in a study of regulatory T cells in long-lasting Graves disease. Time point denoted: newly diagnosed GD, antithyroid drugs for less than 3 months. TCR sequences were obtained from RNA taken from PBMCs. CDR3 regions were amplified by Arm-PCR using iRepertoire HTBI primers to build TCR beta libraries. TCRdb redid the calling of the multiplex PCR reads with MiXCR, one entry per CDR3 protein. The data show over 200,000 distinct CDR3 sequences, 15% to 20% seen once. A further study also used this sample, focusing on T cells in Graves' hyperthyroidism and ophthalmopathy.

Here the sequenced sample was peripheral blood mononuclear cells (PBMCs), taken at new diagnosis, from a patient treated with antithyroid drugs. These receptors all come from a woman in her twenties or thirties with Graves disease.

The chain links TRBV9 to TRBJ1-4, with a weak D call TRBD1 (6 bases). CDR3 length: 16 amino acids. Germline V gene sequence: CDR1 SGDLS, CDR2 YYNGEE. Trimming shortened V by 2 bases and J by 0 bases, and 11 bases separated the two germline ends. Here the CDR3 reads CASSVGARATNEKLFF. The CDR3 coding sequence is TGTGCCAGCAGCGTGGGGGCCAGGGCAACTAATGAAAAACTGTTTTTT.

This clonotype was detected ten times or more. V usage is TRBV20-1 and J usage is TRBJ1-4; D is undetermined. The CDR3 has 11 residues. V lost 5 bases and J 5 bases, leaving 6 bases between the germline ends. The V gene's germline CDR1 is DFQATT and CDR2 SNEGSKA (reference sequence). CDR3 loop: CSALFNEKLFF. CDR3 DNA: TGCAGTGCTCTATTCAATGAAAAACTGTTTTTT.

The chain links TRBV9 to TRBJ2-7, with D unclear. The CDR3 runs 14 residues. Germline CDR1 and CDR2: SGDLS and YYNGEE. V shed 5 bases and J shed 6 bases, with 18 bases lying between them. The CDR3, as DNA: TGTGCCAGCAGAGACACCACCCAAACGGGCGAGCAGTACTTC. The encoded protein is CASRDTTQTGEQYF.

This clonotype was picked up many times. This chain joins TRBV6-1 and TRBJ1-5; D is unresolved. This CDR3 comprises 13 residues. V dropped 0 bases and J dropped 5 bases, with 5 bases sitting between them. Per germline, CDR1 MNHNS and CDR2 SASEGT. In nucleotides, the CDR3 is TGTGCCAGCAGTGAAGCCCGTGATCAGCCCCAGCATTTT. Its protein product is CASSEARDQPQHF.

This clonotype occurred many times. The V call is TRBV4-2, the J call TRBJ1-1; TRBD1 aligns across 7 bases. The germline gives CDR1 LGHNA, CDR2 YNFKEQ. The CDR3 has 14 residues. J was trimmed by 4 bases and V by 3 bases; bases with no gene match: 5. CDR3 DNA sequence: TGTGCCAGCAGCCAGGACAGGAGGGGCACTGAAGCTTTCTTT. Translated: CASSQDRRGTEAFF.

This clonotype appeared many times. This chain uses TRBV20-1 with TRBJ2-5; TRBD2 matches 7 bases. Germline values: CDR1 DFQATT, CDR2 SNEGSKA (reference sequence). The CDR3 extends over 14 amino acids. V lost 3 bases and J lost 5; bases outside the gene matches: 9. This chain's CDR3 is CSASPTRGGETQYF. CDR3 nucleotide sequence: TGCAGTGCTAGTCCGACAAGGGGAGGGGAGACCCAGTACTTC.